This T cell receptor beta chain was identified in a study of T cells in Graves' hyperthyroidism and ophthalmopathy. Study-level background: Peripheral blood was obtained at initial diagnosis, preceding any treatment. Regarding the study as a whole: Ophthalmopathy was predicted by the model a median of 6.5 months ahead of onset.

This clonotype has just a few counts. Its antigen remains unknown. PBMCs were collected from an approximately 9.2 ml volume of fresh peripheral blood. There were TCR beta CDR3 regions amplified from RNA transcripts. The HTBI set primed first-round TCR CDR3 RT-PCR. TCRdb recomputed calls from the multiplex PCR reads with MiXCR, one row per CDR3 protein. The data show over 250,000 distinct CDR3 sequences, approximately 23% seen once. V was trimmed by 4 bases and J by 4 bases, leaving 16 bases between them. This CDR3 spans 14 amino acids. Germline values: CDR1 DFQATT, CDR2 SNEGSKA (reference sequence). Sequencing was carried out using blood. This receptor was identified in a man younger than 45 with Graves' ophthalmopathy. J is TRBJ1-2 and V is TRBV20-1; D remains ambiguous. The CDR3 sequence: CSATGLRAGYGYTF. The DNA for the CDR3 is TGCAGTGCTACCGGGCTCCGGGCAGGCTATGGCTACACCTTC.